This is a list of T cell receptor beta chains from one sample in a study of blood T cell repertoires in COVID-19. Profiled with immunoSEQ multiplex PCR; TCRdb holds only in-frame clones, not every one. Among tens of thousands of clones listed, over 75% were seen once. The sample taken for sequencing was peripheral blood. These receptors were obtained from a man in his forties or fifties with acute or convalescent COVID-19. The CDR3 runs from the conserved cysteine through the conserved F or W. A D gene is named only where the DNA matches it firmly. For some rows the clone size is stated as once, few or many, or as a class when expanded; others skip it.

TRBJ2-1 TRBV28 few TRBD2 CASSFGTSGRAQYNEQFF TGTGCCAGCAGTTTTGGGACTAGCGGGAGGGCCCAATACAATGAGCAGTTCTTC
TRBJ1-2 TRBV5-1 - - CASSQGGPTVYGYTF TGCGCCAGCAGCCAGGGAGGGCCGACAGTCTATGGCTACACCTTC
TRBJ2-3 TRBV6-1 - TRBD2 CASSEYTSGRAHTQYF TGTGCCAGCAGTGAATATACTAGCGGGAGGGCCCATACGCAGTATTTT
TRBJ1-1 TRBV11-2 - - CASSFGPEEHLFF TGTGCCAGCAGCTTCGGTCCCGAGGAGCATCTCTTCTTT
TRBJ2-1 TRBV27 - TRBD1 CASSFYRGVAGEQFF TGTGCCAGCAGTTTTTACAGGGGAGTAGCCGGTGAGCAGTTCTTC
TRBJ1-2 TRBV5-1 - TRBD1 CASSLAGQGLLYGYTF TGCGCCAGCAGCTTGGCGGGACAGGGTCTTCTCTATGGCTACACCTTC
TRBJ1-1 TRBV11-2 - - CASSLVRGRRTEAFF TGTGCCAGCAGCCTCGTCAGGGGACGGAGGACTGAAGCTTTCTTT
TRBJ2-1 TRBV27 - TRBD1 CASSNRDRGYEQFF TGTGCCAGCAGTAACCGGGACAGGGGTTATGAGCAGTTCTTC
TRBJ2-1 TRBV29-1 - TRBD1 CSAGTGLFKNEQFF TGCAGCGCTGGGACAGGGTTATTTAAGAATGAGCAGTTCTTC
TRBJ1-2 TRBV30 once TRBD1 CAWHRDRVITNYGYTF TGTGCCTGGCATCGGGACAGGGTGATAACTAACTATGGCTACACCTTC
TRBJ1-2 TRBV7-2 - TRBD1 CASSSRTGGENYGYTF TGTGCCAGCAGCTCACGGACAGGGGGCGAAAACTATGGCTACACCTTC
TRBJ2-3 TRBV7-6 once - CASSFSAVRADTQYF TGTGCCAGCAGCTTCTCAGCGGTGAGGGCAGATACGCAGTATTTT
TRBJ2-7 TRBV19 - - CASSRDPFSYEQYF TGTGCCAGTAGTAGAGACCCCTTTTCCTACGAGCAGTACTTC
TRBJ2-2 TRBV2 - - CASNRQNTGELFF TGTGCCAGCAACAGGCAGAACACCGGGGAGCTGTTTTTT
TRBJ2-3 TRBV11-3 - - CASSPSGGFTDTQYF TGTGCCAGCAGCCCCAGCGGTGGGTTCACAGATACGCAGTATTTT
TRBJ2-5 TRBV5-6 - TRBD2 CASSGSGLAGGGETQYF TGTGCCAGCAGCGGATCGGGACTAGCGGGCGGCGGGGAGACCCAGTACTTC
TRBJ2-1 TRBV5-1 - TRBD2 CASSPSGRADNEQFF TGCGCCAGCAGCCCCAGCGGGAGGGCCGACAATGAGCAGTTCTTC
TRBJ2-3 TRBV20-1 few - CSASNRLATDTQYF TGCAGTGCTAGTAATCGCCTAGCGACAGATACGCAGTATTTT
TRBJ2-3 TRBV24-1 - TRBD2 CATGTSGSDTQYF TGTGCCACCGGGACTAGCGGTTCAGATACGCAGTATTTT
TRBJ2-1 TRBV21-1 - - CASSKGYRDRASGTQPNTEQFF TGTGCCAGCAGCAAAGGGTACCGGGACAGGGCCTCCGGGACACAGCCCAATACGGAGCAGTTCTTC
TRBJ1-5 TRBV28 - - CASLRGTGVNQPQHF TGTGCCAGCTTGCGAGGTACGGGGGTTAATCAGCCCCAGCATTTT
TRBJ2-3 TRBV29-1 - TRBD2 CSVVRYRAGSSTDTQYF TGCAGCGTTGTTAGGTACCGAGCGGGATCTAGCACAGATACGCAGTATTTT
TRBJ2-1 TRBV6-5 - - CASSLTGTLNEQFF TGTGCCAGCAGTTTGACTGGGACTCTCAATGAGCAGTTCTTC
TRBJ2-1 TRBV25-1 - TRBD2 CASSDPGASGRAYNEQFF TGTGCCAGCAGCGATCCAGGGGCTAGCGGGAGGGCCTACAATGAGCAGTTCTTC
TRBJ1-4 TRBV4-3 - - CASSRGDSPNEKLFF TGCGCCAGCAGCCGGGGCGACAGTCCTAATGAAAAACTGTTTTTT
TRBJ2-5 TRBV5-4 once TRBD2 CASSFQAGVAETQYF TGTGCCAGCAGCTTCCAGGCGGGAGTCGCAGAGACCCAGTACTTC